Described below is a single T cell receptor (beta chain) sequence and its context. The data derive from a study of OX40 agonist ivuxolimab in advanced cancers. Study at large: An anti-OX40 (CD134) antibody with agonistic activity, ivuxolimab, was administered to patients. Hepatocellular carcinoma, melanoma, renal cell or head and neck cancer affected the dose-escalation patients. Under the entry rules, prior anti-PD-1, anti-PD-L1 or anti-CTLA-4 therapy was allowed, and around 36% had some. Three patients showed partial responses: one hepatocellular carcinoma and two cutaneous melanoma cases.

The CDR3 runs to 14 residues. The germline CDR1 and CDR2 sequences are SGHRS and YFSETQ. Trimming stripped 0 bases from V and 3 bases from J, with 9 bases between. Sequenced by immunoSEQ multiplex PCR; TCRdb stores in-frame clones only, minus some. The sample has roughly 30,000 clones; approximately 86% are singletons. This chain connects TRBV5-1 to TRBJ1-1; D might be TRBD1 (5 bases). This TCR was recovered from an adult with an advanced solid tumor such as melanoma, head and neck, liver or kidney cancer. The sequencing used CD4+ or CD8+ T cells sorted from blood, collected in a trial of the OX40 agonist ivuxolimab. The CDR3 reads CASSLGQLYTEAFF. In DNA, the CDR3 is TGCGCCAGCAGCTTGGGACAGCTATACACTGAAGCTTTCTTT.